A single sample gave rise to the 25 T cell receptor beta chains below, sequenced in a study of long-term antiretroviral therapy in people with HIV. The assay used was immunoSEQ (version v3.0), run at survey level. Clones were read by immunoSEQ multiplex PCR, and TCRdb kept only the in-frame ones, dropping some. The table shows roughly 20,000 clones, with 75% to 90% occurring only once. The input for sequencing was unsorted PBMCs, taken 0.2 years after starting antiretroviral therapy. These TCRs come from a woman aged 35 to 49 with HIV.

This chain links TRBV19 with TRBJ1-2; possible D gene TRBD1, 6 bases. CDR3 length: 14 residues. Trimming removed 5 bases at V and 1 base at J, with 11 bases between. Germline CDR1 reads LNHDA; CDR2 reads SQIVND (reference sequence). This CDR3 is CASSPGVLNYGYTF. CDR3 sequence (DNA): TGTGCCAGTAGTCCAGGGGTCCTTAACTATGGCTACACCTTC.

The chain recombines TRBV25-1 with TRBJ1-3; maybe TRBD1 (5 bases). Trimming cost V 6 bases and J 8 bases, with 14 bases left between them. Germline values: CDR1 MGHDK, CDR2 SYGVNS. The CDR3 is 13 amino acids. The CDR3 DNA sequence: TGTGCCAGCAGCCGGGACTACGGGGACACCATATATTTT. It translates to CASSRDYGDTIYF.

The rearrangement joins TRBV5-1 to TRBJ1-2, with 7 bases aligning to TRBD1. Germline loops: CDR1 SGHRS, CDR2 YFSETQ. V lost 4 bases and J lost 5; bases outside the gene matches: 5. The CDR3 runs 13 residues. The CDR3 loop is CASSQTGWYGYTF. The CDR3 DNA follows: TGCGCCAGCAGCCAGACAGGGTGGTATGGCTACACCTTC.

The genes are TRBV27 and TRBJ1-1; no clear D gene. This CDR3 region has 14 residues. Germline lookup yields CDR1 MNHEY and CDR2 SMNVEV (reference sequence). Trimming pared 6 bases from V and 5 bases from J, leaving 16 bases between. The CDR3 coding sequence is TGTGCCAGCAGCTTCCGAGACCCGCGGACTGAAGCTTTCTTT. It yields the protein CASSFRDPRTEAFF.

V is TRBV2 and J is TRBJ2-7, with D perhaps TRBD2 (6 bases). The CDR3 covers 17 residues. V lost 6 bases, J lost 0 bases, and 21 bases lay in between. Per germline, CDR1 SNHLY and CDR2 FYNNEI. The CDR3 region is CASSDGVGGARSYEQYF. The CDR3 region has the DNA TGTGCCAGCAGCGACGGGGTCGGGGGAGCCCGCTCCTACGAGCAGTACTTC.

This clone was observed a few times. The chain combines TRBV7-7 with TRBJ2-7; maybe TRBD2 (6 bases). CDR1 and CDR2 (germline): SSHAT, FNYEAQ (reference sequence). Trimming shortened V by 5 bases and J by 2 bases, and 16 bases separated the two germline ends. The CDR3 consists of 15 residues. The chain's CDR3 is CASSQGRGGPYEQYF. For the CDR3, the DNA is TGTGCCAGCAGCCAAGGTAGAGGAGGGCCCTACGAGCAGTACTTC. Using reference TRBV7-7 and TRBJ2-7 for the parts outside the CDR3, the full variable domain is GAGVSQSPRYKVTKRGQDVTLRCDPISSHATLYWYQQALGQGPEFLTYFNYEAQPDKSGLPSDRFSAERPEGSISTLTIQRTEQRDSAMYRCASSQGRGGPYEQYFGPGTRLTVT.

This chain's CDR3 is CAWRVAPFYGYTF. DNA of the CDR3: TGTGCCTGGAGGGTGGCCCCGTTCTATGGCTACACCTTC. V and J are TRBV30 and TRBJ1-2; D not resolved. Trimming removed 3 bases from V and 4 bases from J, with 12 bases in between. From germline, CDR1 is GTSNPN and CDR2 SVGIG (reference sequence). CDR3 size: 13 residues.

This chain links TRBV19 with TRBJ2-5; D not certain. CDR3 length: 13 amino acids. V was pared by 3 bases and J by 5 bases, with 10 bases between. Germline V lookup: CDR1 LNHDA, CDR2 SQIVND (reference sequence). The CDR3 nucleotides are TGTGCCAGTAGTATTATCTTAGGCGAGACCCAGTACTTC. Translating gives CASSIILGETQYF.

The V gene is TRBV10-3, the J gene TRBJ2-7; 12 bases map to TRBD1. Germline trimming cut 3 bases from V and 4 bases from J; bases unmatched to any gene: 4. CDR3 length: 15 residues. Germline loops: CDR1 ENHRY, CDR2 SYGVKD. CDR3 bases: TGTGCCATCAGTGAACCGGGACAGGGGGCTTACGAGCAGTACTTC. Translating it yields CAISEPGQGAYEQYF.

The V gene is TRBV5-1, the J gene TRBJ1-2; possibly TRBD1 for D (5 bases). V lost 7 bases, J lost 0 bases, and 13 bases lay in between. This CDR3 is built from 14 residues. Looked up from germline, CDR1 is SGHRS and CDR2 is YFSETQ. CDR3 bases: TGCGCCAGCCGTACGGGGACTTCTAACTATGGCTACACCTTC. Amino acids: CASRTGTSNYGYTF.

The rearrangement joins TRBV11-2 to TRBJ2-3; D assignment may be TRBD1 or TRBD2 (5 bases each). Germline assignment: CDR1 SGHAT and CDR2 FQNNGV. V was shortened by 3 bases and J by 1 base, with 11 bases between the two germline ends. The CDR3 is made up of 15 amino acids. The CDR3 region has the DNA TGTGCCAGCAGCTTCGGGGACGGAGGCACAGATACGCAGTATTTT. This sequence encodes CASSFGDGGTDTQYF.

The chain has TRBV27 and TRBJ1-5; TRBD1 agrees at 7 bases. The trim removed 6 bases at V and 2 bases at J, leaving 4 bases unmatched. The CDR3 is 14 residues long. CDR1 and CDR2 (germline): MNHEY, SMNVEV (reference sequence). The CDR3 bases are TGTGCCAGCAGGATAACAGGGGGCAATCAGCCCCAGCATTTT. It translates to CASRITGGNQPQHF.

On this clone: One junction end does not reproduce the germline sequence, and a read error may be involved. The chain combines TRBV5-1 with TRBJ2-1, with TRBD2 identical over 7 bases. Germline V gene sequence: CDR1 SGHRS, CDR2 YFSETQ. The CDR3 consists of 13 residues. Here the CDR3 reads CASSTRDYHEQFF. CDR3 coding DNA: TGCGCCAGCAGTACGCGGGACTACCATGAGCAGTTCTTC. The full variable domain, rest sourced from reference TRBV5-1 and TRBJ2-1, is KAGVTQTPRYLIKTRGQQVTLSCSPISGHRSVSWYQQTPGQGLQFLFEYFSETQRNKGNFPGRFSGRQFSNSRSEMNVSTLELGDSALYLCASSTRDYHEQFFGPGTRLTVL.

V usage is TRBV11-3 and J usage is TRBJ2-1; 7 bases align to TRBD2. V was pared by 6 bases and J by 5 bases, with 1 base of the junction left unmatched. CDR3 length equals 12 residues. Per the germline V gene, CDR1 is SGHNT and CDR2 is YENEEA. In DNA form, the CDR3 reads TGTGCCAGCAGGGGGGGGAACAATGAGCAGTTCTTC. Residues: CASRGGNNEQFF.

V gene TRBV5-1 combines with J gene TRBJ2-7, with 13 bases that match TRBD2. Germline loops: CDR1 SGHRS, CDR2 YFSETQ. The CDR3 has 15 amino acids. J gave up 7 bases and V 4 bases, and 8 bases lay outside the gene matches. DNA of the CDR3: TGCGCCAGCAGCGAACTAACGGGACTAGCGGGAGAGCAGTACTTC. This translates into CASSELTGLAGEQYF.

The V and J genes are TRBV5-6 and TRBJ1-1; D is unresolved. The CDR3 length is 12 residues. The germline V and J ends were trimmed by 4 bases and 7 bases, with 11 bases remaining between them. CDR1 and CDR2 (germline): SGHDT, YYEEEE. The CDR3 nucleotides are TGTGCCAGCAGCCTCGGGAAGGTTGAAGCTTTCTTT. Its translation: CASSLGKVEAFF.

V gene TRBV27 combines with J gene TRBJ1-4; TRBD1 is a possible D gene (6 bases). The CDR3 consists of 14 residues. Trimming pared 5 bases from V and 8 bases from J, leaving 15 bases between. Germline V gene data show CDR1 as MNHEY and CDR2 as SMNVEV (reference sequence). In nucleotides, the CDR3 is TGTGCCAGCAGTCTGTACAGGGACGGGGAAAAACTGTTTTTT. This translates into CASSLYRDGEKLFF.

The chain carries TRBV14 and TRBJ2-7; D is undetermined. The CDR3 is 14 amino acids. Germline values: CDR1 SGHDN, CDR2 FVKESK. Between the trimmed V and J ends, which lost 4 bases and 1 base, there was a span of 11 bases. This CDR3 is CASSRFGDSYEQYF. As DNA, the CDR3 is TGTGCCAGCAGCCGTTTTGGGGATTCCTACGAGCAGTACTTC.

This rearrangement joins TRBV9 to TRBJ2-7, with 9 bases identical to TRBD1. The CDR3 is 14 amino acids. V was pared by 5 bases and J by 4 bases, with 7 bases of the junction left unmatched. CDR1 and CDR2 from the germline V gene are SGDLS and YYNGEE. CDR3 region: CASSAETGGYEQYF. The CDR3 bases are TGTGCCAGCAGTGCCGAGACAGGGGGTTACGAGCAGTACTTC.

The chain couples TRBV5-4 to TRBJ1-3; D unclear. Germline assignment: CDR1 SGHNT and CDR2 YYREEE (reference sequence). Trimming stripped 0 bases from V and 6 bases from J, with 10 bases between. The CDR3 runs to 14 residues. The CDR3, as DNA: TGTGCCAGCAGCTTGGAGACTCGACTAAACACCATATATTTT. Residues: CASSLETRLNTIYF.

The CDR3 spells CASSLGYRNQQETQYF. The CDR3 region has the DNA TGTGCCAGCAGCTTGGGTTACAGAAACCAACAAGAGACCCAGTACTTC. The J gene is TRBJ2-5, the V gene TRBV5-4; no firm D call. Germline V gene lookup returns CDR1 SGHNT and CDR2 YYREEE (reference sequence). The CDR3 runs 16 residues. The V end was cut by 0 bases, the J end by 2 bases, with 14 bases between.

This sequence joins TRBV5-1 and TRBJ2-7, with 11 bases fitting TRBD2. This CDR3 has 16 residues. Germline assignment: CDR1 SGHRS and CDR2 YFSETQ. The ends lost 3 bases at V and 5 bases at J; junction bases unmatched: 10. The CDR3 loop reads CASSSFILAGVDEQYF. In DNA form, the CDR3 reads TGCGCCAGCAGCTCCTTCATACTAGCGGGAGTCGACGAGCAGTACTTC.

This clone was found a few times. The CDR3, as DNA: TGTGCCAGCAGTCTGGGGGACAGTTCCAATCAGCCCCAGCATTTT. Translating gives CASSLGDSSNQPQHF. The chain has TRBV2 and TRBJ1-5, with TRBD1 matching 7 bases. The trim removed 5 bases at V and 3 bases at J, leaving 7 bases unmatched. This CDR3 spans 15 amino acids. Per the germline V gene, CDR1 is SNHLY and CDR2 is FYNNEI.

The chain couples TRBV5-4 to TRBJ2-2; the D gene could be TRBD1 or TRBD2 (5 bases each). CDR3 length equals 13 residues. The V gene lost 6 bases and the J gene lost 2 bases, with 8 bases spanning the gap. Germline CDR1 SGHNT, CDR2 YYREEE (reference sequence). The CDR3: CASKRDNTGELFF. DNA for the CDR3: TGTGCCAGCAAAAGGGACAACACCGGGGAGCTGTTTTTT. Combining the CDR3 with reference TRBV5-4 and TRBJ2-2 gives the whole variable domain ETGVTQSPTHLIKTRGQQVTLRCSSQSGHNTVSWYQQALGQGPQFIFQYYREEENGRGNFPPRFSGLQFPNYSSELNVNALELDDSALYLCASKRDNTGELFFGEGSRLTVL.

The chain couples TRBV5-1 to TRBJ2-7; TRBD1 is a possible D gene (6 bases). This CDR3 is built from 15 residues. CDR1 and CDR2 (germline): SGHRS, YFSETQ. Trimming stripped 5 bases from V and 0 bases from J, with 15 bases between. The CDR3 sequence is CASSLGWDTSYEQYF. In nucleotides, the CDR3 is TGCGCCAGCAGTCTTGGTTGGGACACCTCCTACGAGCAGTACTTC.